The rows below give T cell receptor beta chains drawn from one sample of a study of human T cells and chemical hapten exposure. MiXCR, applied by TCRdb to the RACE reads, yields one record per CDR3 protein. This sample has roughly 190,000 distinct CDR3 sequences, with more than 20% found just once. The specimen was whole blood, collected in connection with sensitization to the hapten diphenylcyclopropenone (DPC). The receptors were sampled from a woman in her 50s with alopecia areata. Some clones in this sample may be carry-over from other donors' samples. CDR3s include the opening cysteine and the closing phenylalanine or tryptophan.

V	J	CDR3
TRBV20-1	TRBJ2-1	CSARLAGGHEQFF
TRBV28	TRBJ2-5	CASSLGGGRETQYF
TRBV11-1	TRBJ1-5	CASSLGAGQPQHF
TRBV28	TRBJ2-6	CASSLQGQAGANVLTF
TRBV27	TRBJ1-5	CASSFDFNQPQHF
TRBV7-3	TRBJ2-1	CASSLTTSGRGNEQFF
TRBV29-1	TRBJ1-1	CSPRAGGEAFF
TRBV12-5	TRBJ1-1	CASGLAANTEAFF
TRBV9	TRBJ2-4	CASSVGGQGANIQYF
TRBV6-2/TRBV6-3	TRBJ2-2	CASSTLSGSNTGELFF
TRBV28	TRBJ2-6	CASSMGFPGANVLTF
TRBV7-6	TRBJ1-1	CASSPGQGGPNTEAFF
TRBV24-1	TRBJ2-1	CATSDLQGREQFF
TRBV18	TRBJ1-1	CASSPPVRTSGEAFF
TRBV3-1	TRBJ2-2	CASTNGAGTGELFF
TRBV7-3	TRBJ2-2	CASSSTGPNTGELFF
TRBV7-9	TRBJ2-7	CASSYGTASYEQYF
TRBV12-3/TRBV12-4	TRBJ2-7	CASSFQTYEQYF
TRBV11-2	TRBJ1-1	CASSLDPGQGREAFF
TRBV12-3/TRBV12-4	TRBJ1-3	CASSLSASHGNTIYF
TRBV7-9	TRBJ2-1	CASSLGLAVNNEQFF
TRBV15	TRBJ1-4	CATSRDRTDEKLFF
TRBV29-1	TRBJ2-2	CSVEKGSANTGELFF
TRBV7-3	TRBJ2-2	CASSFASSHTGELFF
TRBV20-1	TRBJ1-1	CSAPDFSGTGAEAFF